This section outlines one T cell receptor (beta chain) sequence together with its context. TCRdb recomputed calls from the RT-PCR reads with MiXCR, one row per CDR3 protein. Here the sample spans about 700,000 distinct CDR3 sequences, more than 13% being singletons. The V end lost 3 bases, the J end lost 2 bases, and 11 bases lay between the germline ends. The CDR3 totals 15 residues. CDR1 and CDR2 (germline): SEHNR, FQNEAQ (reference sequence). V gene TRBV7-9 combines with J gene TRBJ2-4; a possible D gene is TRBD1 (6 bases). This clonotype was obtained from a female donor in good health, serving as a healthy control. The source material was memory CD4+ T cells from blood. Here the CDR3 reads CASSLAGTPKNIQYF. CDR3 nucleotides: TGTGCCAGCAGCTTGGCAGGGACACCCAAAAACATTCAGTACTTC.